This T cell receptor beta chain comes out of a study of blood T cell repertoires in COVID-19. This CDR3 spans 16 amino acids. Germline CDR1 reads LGHNT; CDR2 reads FRNRAP. V was pared by 1 base and J by 6 bases, with 1 base of the junction left unmatched. For this clone: Other nucleotide sequences in the sample specify the same CDR3.

The data were produced by immunoSEQ multiplex PCR, yet TCRdb's version contains in-frame clones alone and is incomplete. The table shows 200,000 to 250,000 clones, with 80% occurring only once. Source material: peripheral blood. The J gene is TRBJ2-2, the V gene TRBV12-5; 14 nucleotides agree with TRBD2. This sequence was found in a woman in her sixties or seventies with acute or convalescent COVID-19. CDR3 nucleotides: TGTGCTAGTGGTTTGGGACTAGCGGGGGGGCCCGGGGAGCTGTTTTTT. Protein: CASGLGLAGGPGELFF. The full variable domain, rest sourced from reference TRBV12-5 and TRBJ2-2, is DARVTQTPRHKVTEMGQEVTMRCQPILGHNTVFWYRQTMMQGLELLAYFRNRAPLDDSGMPKDRFSAEMPDATLATLKIQPSEPRDSAVYFCASGLGLAGGPGELFFGEGSRLTVL.